Sequencing of this T cell receptor beta chain was carried out in a study of CD8 T cells in Susac syndrome. RNA totalling about 0.45 to 1 ug underwent reverse transcription with random hexamers. Via MiXCR, TCRdb re-called the immunoSEQ multiplex PCR reads, giving one row per CDR3 protein. The sample includes approximately 110,000 distinct CDR3 sequences, roughly 96% of them seen just once. This CDR3 is 15 amino acids long. The V gene's germline CDR1 is MNHEY and CDR2 SMNVEV (reference sequence). The ends were cut back, 8 bases at V and 5 bases at J, with 20 bases in the middle. Healthy donors formed controls matched for age and sex. Study-level results: The relatively small number of individuals in the TCR sequencing and HLA analysis was acknowledged by the study.

About this clonotype itself: Antigen unknown.

Material: CD4+ T cells from PBMCs. This chain connects TRBV27 to TRBJ2-3; D might be TRBD1 (7 bases). The sequence came from a human donor in good health. Written as DNA, the CDR3 is TGTGCCAGCTCCTCCGCCAGGGGGGCAGGAGATACGCAGTATTTT. Protein sequence: CASSSARGAGDTQYF.